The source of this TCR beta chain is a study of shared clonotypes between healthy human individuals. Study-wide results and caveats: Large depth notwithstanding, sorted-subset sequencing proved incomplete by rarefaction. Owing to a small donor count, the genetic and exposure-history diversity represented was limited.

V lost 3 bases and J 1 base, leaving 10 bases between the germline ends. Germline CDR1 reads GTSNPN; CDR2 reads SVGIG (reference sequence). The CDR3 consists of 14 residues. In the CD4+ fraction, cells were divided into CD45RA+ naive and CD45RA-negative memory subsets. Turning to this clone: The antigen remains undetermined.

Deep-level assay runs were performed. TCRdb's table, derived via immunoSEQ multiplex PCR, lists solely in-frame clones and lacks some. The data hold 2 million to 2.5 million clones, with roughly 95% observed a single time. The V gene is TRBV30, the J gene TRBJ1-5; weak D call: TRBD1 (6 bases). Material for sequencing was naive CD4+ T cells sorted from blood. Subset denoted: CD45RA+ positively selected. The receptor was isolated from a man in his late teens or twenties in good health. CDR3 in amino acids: CAWSPGDSNQPQHF. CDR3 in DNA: TGTGCCTGGAGCCCAGGGGACAGCAATCAGCCCCAGCATTTT.